The sequence of this TCR beta chain was determined in a study of human thymus T cells. Resections from corrective heart surgery supplied the thymus tissue. Infants served as donors; they were healthy and Finnish and were having corrective surgery for congenital heart defects. V trimming: 0 bases; J trimming: 3 bases; junction bases outside the gene matches: 9. The V gene's germline CDR1 is SGHDT and CDR2 YYEEEE. CDR3 length: 16 residues. Here immunoSEQ multiplex PCR was the method, and the copy in TCRdb shows in-frame clones only, minus some. The table includes some 120,000 clones, about 94% detected once. Study-level findings and limits: Apparent bias marked the V and J gene usage of thymic and blood repertoires. As related research reported, thymic repertoires overlapped highly among unrelated individuals.

Comment on this clone: Antigen specificity is unknown.

The receptor's source is a boy in the first two years of life with a congenital heart defect but otherwise immunologically healthy. The specimen was thymus tissue. The chain uses TRBV5-6 and TRBJ2-7; 7 nucleotides align to TRBD2. As DNA, the CDR3 is TGTGCCAGCAGCTTGGCCTTTGGACTAGGGGTCTACGAGCAGTACTTC. Protein sequence: CASSLAFGLGVYEQYF.